This note documents a single TCR beta chain sequence. The antigen remains unidentified. Molecules of cDNA were individually given unique molecular identifiers that were attached to them. Each CDR3 protein is one row after TCRdb ran MiXCR on the 5' RACE reads. The table records 55,000 to 75,000 distinct CDR3 sequences, 12% of them present only once. The data stem from a study of early T cells in non-severe SARS-CoV-2 infection. Overall study: The study sequenced bulk RNA from unsorted whole blood, with chains unpaired. Study conclusions and caveats: Sequences matched to VDJdb favored anti-spike CD8 responses, while private and CD4 specificities were missed.

CDR3 size: 15 residues. Germline V gives CDR1 SEHNR, CDR2 FQNEAQ (reference sequence). V lost 6 bases to trimming and J lost 1 base, with 15 bases between them. Sequencing used whole blood. The chain employs TRBV7-9 and TRBJ2-5; D unclear. The TCR originated in an adult who was a healthcare worker with PCR-confirmed SARS-CoV-2 infection or an uninfected control (not recorded which). CDR3 sequence reads: CASSNQLGFQETQYF. The CDR3 coding sequence is TGTGCCAGCAGTAATCAGCTGGGGTTCCAAGAGACCCAGTACTTC.